One sample yielded the 19 T cell receptor beta chains listed below, sequenced in a study of a mutant IDH1 vaccine in newly diagnosed glioma (dated by TCRdb to 2020 to 2022). The time point label, as the study defines it: week 5, during vaccination. Each vaccine dose, consisting of 300 ug of a 20-mer mutant IDH1 peptide in Montanide, was administered subcutaneously with topical imiquimod. No antigen is known for these receptors. To prepare the library, the immunoSEQ multiplex PCR assay was applied. TCRdb mirrors the immuneACCESS table, restricted to in-frame sequences. Some clones are absent from its copies; in checked studies, under half trace to an unresolved V gene, and the reason for the others is unknown. In this sample the table shows around 42,000 clones, 75% to 90% of which occur a single time. The ten largest clones take up roughly 1.8% of the sample. The sample consisted of PBMCs, taken from a glioma patient whose treatment included an IDH1 peptide vaccine. These receptor sequences come from a man aged 40-49 years with glioma.

This chain connects TRBV19 to TRBJ1-1; a possible D gene is TRBD1 (6 bases). This CDR3 region has 13 residues. Trimming took 8 bases from V and 6 from J, leaving 16 bases between them. Germline CDR1 is LNHDA and CDR2 is SQIVND (reference sequence). The chain's CDR3 is CASGRTGSSEAFF. In DNA, the CDR3 is TGTGCCAGTGGCCGCACAGGGTCCTCTGAAGCTTTCTTT. Drawing the rest from reference TRBV19 and TRBJ1-1, the complete variable domain is DGGITQSPKYLFRKEGQNVTLSCEQNLNHDAMYWYRQDPGQGLRLIYYSQIVNDFQKGDIAEGYSVSREKKESFPLTVTSAQKNPTAFYLCASGRTGSSEAFFGQGTRLTVV.

The genes are TRBV5-5 and TRBJ1-5, with a weak D call TRBD1 (6 bases). The CDR3 covers 15 residues. Per germline, CDR1 SGHKS and CDR2 YYEKEE (reference sequence). The germline V and J ends were trimmed by 1 base and 1 base, with 9 bases remaining between them. CDR3 DNA sequence: TGTGCCAGCAGCTTGTCAGGGACAAGCAATCAGCCCCAGCATTTT. Encoded protein: CASSLSGTSNQPQHF.

The chain recombines TRBV29-1 with TRBJ2-1; a possible D gene is TRBD2 (5 bases). V lost 4 bases to trimming and J lost 0 bases, with 16 bases between them. The CDR3 covers 16 residues. Germline lookup yields CDR1 SQVTM and CDR2 ANQGSEA. CDR3: CSVGRRAVPSYNEQFF. DNA of the CDR3: TGCAGCGTTGGACGACGAGCGGTACCCTCCTACAATGAGCAGTTCTTC.

The chain couples TRBV7-2 to TRBJ2-7, with 7 positions matching TRBD2. J lost 2 bases, V lost 1 base, and 5 bases had no gene match. This CDR3 comprises 15 residues. The germline V gene has CDR1 SGHTA and CDR2 FQGNSA. The CDR3 here is CASSLGPSGTYEQYF. The DNA for the CDR3 is TGTGCCAGCAGCTTAGGTCCTAGCGGAACCTACGAGCAGTACTTC.

V usage is TRBV7-9 and J usage is TRBJ2-3; 8 positions agree with TRBD2. V was pared by 5 bases and J by 4 bases, with 8 bases of the junction left unmatched. This CDR3 region has 15 residues. Germline V gives CDR1 SEHNR, CDR2 FQNEAQ (reference sequence). In DNA, the CDR3 is TGTGCCAGCAGCCCAGCGGGAGTGAGCTCAGATACGCAGTATTTT. This translates into CASSPAGVSSDTQYF.

The CDR3, as DNA: TGTGCCAGCTCACCAGAATTAGGGATGGAGACCCAGTACTTC. Protein sequence: CASSPELGMETQYF. V is TRBV18 and J is TRBJ2-5; D remains ambiguous. This CDR3 comprises 14 residues. Germline V gene data show CDR1 as KGHSH and CDR2 as LQKENI. Trimming pared 2 bases from V and 5 bases from J, leaving 12 bases between.

The chain is built from TRBV27 and TRBJ2-3; 11 nucleotides agree with TRBD2. The CDR3 runs 15 residues. The germline V gene encodes CDR1 MNHEY and CDR2 SMNVEV (reference sequence). With 4 bases clipped from V and 2 bases from J, the junction kept 2 bases outside the gene matches. In DNA, the CDR3 is TGTGCCAGCAGTTCGGGACTAGCGGACACAGATACGCAGTATTTT. Translating gives CASSSGLADTDTQYF.

This chain links TRBV27 with TRBJ2-7; D call uncertain. Trimming cost V 3 bases and J 0 bases, with 18 bases left between them. There are 17 residues in the CDR3. The germline V gene encodes CDR1 MNHEY and CDR2 SMNVEV (reference sequence). Here the CDR3 DNA reads TGTGCCAGCAGTTTCAACCCTATTGGTGGATCCTCCTACGAGCAGTACTTC. Its translation is CASSFNPIGGSSYEQYF.

The genes are TRBV5-1 and TRBJ2-1, with D perhaps TRBD1 (6 bases). With 3 bases removed from V and 10 bases from J, the gap between germline ends came to 11 bases. The germline V gene has CDR1 SGHRS and CDR2 YFSETQ. The CDR3 is 12 residues long. This CDR3 is CASSSGHWEQFF. In nucleotides, the CDR3 is TGCGCCAGCAGCTCGGGACATTGGGAGCAGTTCTTC.

The chain couples TRBV7-2 to TRBJ2-1; a possible D gene is TRBD2 (5 bases). Trimming took off 2 bases at V and 9 bases at J, with 8 bases between the two ends. This CDR3 contains 12 residues. Germline CDR1 reads SGHTA; CDR2 reads FQGNSA. This CDR3 reads CASSLTRAEQFF. DNA of the CDR3: TGTGCCAGCAGCTTAACTAGAGCTGAGCAGTTCTTC.

This clone was picked up a small number of times. The chain joins TRBV4-1 to TRBJ2-1, with D unclear. The CDR3 is 13 amino acids. Germline V gene sequence: CDR1 MGHRA, CDR2 YSYEKL. Trimming removed 4 bases at V and 9 bases at J, with 13 bases between. The CDR3 here is CASSLLPWGEQFF. The CDR3 DNA is TGCGCCAGCAGCCTCCTCCCTTGGGGTGAGCAGTTCTTC.

This chain uses TRBV6-1 with TRBJ2-7, with 10 bases that match TRBD1. Per the germline V gene, CDR1 is MNHNS and CDR2 is SASEGT. The CDR3 has 14 residues. With V trimmed by 6 bases and J by 7 bases, 9 bases remained unmatched. The CDR3 sequence is CASSPGQGVAEQYF. Here the CDR3 DNA reads TGTGCCAGCAGCCCTGGACAGGGGGTCGCTGAGCAGTACTTC.

J is TRBJ1-2 and V is TRBV6-1; D perhaps matches TRBD1 (5 bases). CDR3 length: 13 residues. In germline, CDR1 is MNHNS, CDR2 SASEGT. The V gene lost 5 bases and the J gene lost 8 bases, with 15 bases spanning the gap. The CDR3 is CASSPDTGWGYTF. As DNA, the CDR3 is TGTGCCAGCAGTCCGGACACCGGGTGGGGCTACACCTTC.

Here the CDR3 reads CASSKTGTDTEAFF. CDR3 sequence (DNA): TGTGCCAGCTCAAAAACAGGGACCGACACTGAAGCTTTCTTT. The V gene is TRBV18, the J gene TRBJ1-1, with a tentative D call TRBD1 (6 bases). The CDR3 has 14 residues. Germline CDR1 and CDR2: KGHSH and LQKENI. The V and J ends lost 5 bases and 3 bases respectively, with 13 bases between them. Supplemented by reference TRBV18 and TRBJ1-1, the full variable domain reads NAGVMQNPRHLVRRRGQEARLRCSPMKGHSHVYWYRQLPEEGLKFMVYLQKENIIDESGMPKERFSAEFPKEGPSILRIQQVVRGDSAAYFCASSKTGTDTEAFFGQGTRLTVV.

On this clone itself: One junction end does not reproduce the germline sequence, and a read error may be involved. V gene TRBV18 combines with J gene TRBJ2-2; D is unresolved. The CDR3 has 14 amino acids. From germline, CDR1 is KGHSH and CDR2 LQKENI. The CDR3 loop reads CATEAGLITRELFF. For the CDR3, the DNA is TGTGCCACTGAAGCCGGTTTAATCACCCGGGAGCTGTTTTTT.

V is TRBV7-9 and J is TRBJ2-1; D remains unclear. Germline V gives CDR1 SEHNR, CDR2 FQNEAQ (reference sequence). The CDR3 runs 15 residues. V dropped 10 bases and J dropped 0 bases, with 16 bases sitting between them. The CDR3 coding sequence is TGTGCCACGGGTGGCCCTCTGAGCTCCTACAATGAGCAGTTCTTC. It encodes CATGGPLSSYNEQFF.

This clone came up a few times. The chain joins TRBV2 to TRBJ1-5, with 7 positions matching TRBD1. The CDR3 consists of 15 residues. Germline trimming cut 6 bases from V and 4 bases from J; bases unmatched to any gene: 9. The germline gives CDR1 SNHLY, CDR2 FYNNEI. The CDR3 bases are TGTGCCAGCAGCCGACAGGGACTCCGGAATCAGCCCCAGCATTTT. Amino acids: CASSRQGLRNQPQHF.

The V gene is TRBV18, the J gene TRBJ2-7; 11 nucleotides match TRBD1. Per germline, CDR1 KGHSH and CDR2 LQKENI. J lost 3 bases, V lost 5 bases, and 6 bases had no gene match. The CDR3 totals 15 residues. The CDR3 coding sequence is TGTGCCAGCTCAGAATCGGGACAGGGGGTCTACGAGCAGTACTTC. Translated, it gives CASSESGQGVYEQYF.

The chain carries TRBV11-1 and TRBJ2-7; 10 nucleotides align to TRBD2. CDR3 length: 14 amino acids. Germline-derived CDR1 and CDR2 are SGHAT and FQDESV (reference sequence). V lost 6 bases, J lost 5 bases, and 7 bases stayed unmatched. CDR3 in amino acids: CASSKLAGKNEQYF. The CDR3 DNA reads as TGTGCCAGCAGTAAACTAGCGGGAAAAAACGAGCAGTACTTC.